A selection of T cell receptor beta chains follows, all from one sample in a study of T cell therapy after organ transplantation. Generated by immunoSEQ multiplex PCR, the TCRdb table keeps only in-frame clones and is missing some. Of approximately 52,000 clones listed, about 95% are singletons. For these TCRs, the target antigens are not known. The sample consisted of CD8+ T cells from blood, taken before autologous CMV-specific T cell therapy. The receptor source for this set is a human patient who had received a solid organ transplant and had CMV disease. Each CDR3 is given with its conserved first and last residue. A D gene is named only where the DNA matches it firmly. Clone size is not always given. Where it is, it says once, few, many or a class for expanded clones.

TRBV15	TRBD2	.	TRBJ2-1	CATSREQAGVVFEQFF	TGTGCCACCAGCAGAGAGCAAGCGGGAGTCGTTTTTGAGCAGTTCTTC
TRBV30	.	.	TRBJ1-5	CAWSGSLGGNQPQHF	TGTGCCTGGAGTGGATCATTAGGGGGCAATCAGCCCCAGCATTTT
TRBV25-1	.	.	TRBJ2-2	CASSGQGNTGELFF	TGTGCCAGCAGTGGGCAGGGTAACACCGGGGAGCTGTTTTTT
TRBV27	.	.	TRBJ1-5	CASSTRDSNQPQHF	TGTGCCAGCAGTACAAGGGATAGCAATCAGCCCCAGCATTTT
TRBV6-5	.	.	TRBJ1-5	CASSSNSNQPQHF	TGTGCCAGCAGTTCCAATAGCAATCAGCCCCAGCATTTT
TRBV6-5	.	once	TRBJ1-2	CASSESDLGYTF	TGTGCCAGCAGTGAATCAGACTTGGGCTACACCTTC
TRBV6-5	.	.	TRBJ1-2	CASSYSWTEYGYTF	TGTGCCAGCAGTTACTCATGGACAGAGTATGGCTACACCTTC
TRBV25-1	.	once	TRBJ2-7	CASSEYPVSYEQYF	TGTGCCAGCAGTGAATACCCAGTTTCCTACGAGCAGTACTTC
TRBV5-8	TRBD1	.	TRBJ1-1	CASRDREMNTEAFF	TGTGCCAGCAGGGACAGGGAGATGAACACTGAAGCTTTCTTT
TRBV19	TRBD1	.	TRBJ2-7	CASSIGQGGYEQYF	TGTGCCAGTAGTATCGGACAGGGGGGGTACGAGCAGTACTTC
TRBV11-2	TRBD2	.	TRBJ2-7	CASSINSGEPSYEQYF	TGTGCCAGCAGCATAAATAGCGGGGAACCGTCCTACGAGCAGTACTTC
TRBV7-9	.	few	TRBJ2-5	CASSFGPTPQETQYF	TGTGCCAGCAGCTTTGGCCCGACACCCCAAGAGACCCAGTACTTC
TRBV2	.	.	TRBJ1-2	CASRIYGYTF	TGTGCCAGCAGGATCTATGGCTACACCTTC
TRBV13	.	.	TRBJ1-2	CASSPRGYYLYTF	TGTGCCAGCAGCCCAAGGGGATACTATCTCTACACCTTC
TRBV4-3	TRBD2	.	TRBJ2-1	CASSPDSGGSSYNEQFF	TGCGCCAGCAGCCCCGATAGCGGGGGGAGCTCCTACAATGAGCAGTTCTTC
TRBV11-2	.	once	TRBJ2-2	CASSSPGTVKTGELFF	TGTGCCAGCAGCTCGCCCGGGACGGTGAAAACCGGGGAGCTGTTTTTT
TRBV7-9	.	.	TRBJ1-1	CASSQGSEAFF	TGTGCCAGCAGCCAGGGGTCTGAAGCTTTCTTT
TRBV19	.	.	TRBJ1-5	CASSPGQLSNQPQHF	TGTGCCAGTAGCCCCGGGCAGCTTAGCAATCAGCCCCAGCATTTT
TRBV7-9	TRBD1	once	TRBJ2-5	CASSLDLRDRRQETQYF	TGTGCCAGCAGCTTAGATCTCAGGGACAGGCGGCAAGAGACCCAGTACTTC
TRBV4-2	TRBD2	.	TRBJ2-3	CASSQDVTTSGEDTQYF	TGTGCCAGCAGCCAAGATGTCACAACTAGCGGGGAAGATACGCAGTATTTT
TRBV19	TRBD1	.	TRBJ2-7	CASSISRTGGGEQYF	TGTGCCAGTAGTATTTCTCGGACAGGGGGCGGCGAGCAGTACTTC
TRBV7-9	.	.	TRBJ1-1	CASSLMGGAGTEAFF	TGTGCCAGCAGCTTAATGGGGGGCGCCGGGACTGAAGCTTTCTTT
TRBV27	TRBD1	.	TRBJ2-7	CASRGQGMGDEQYF	TGTGCCAGCAGGGGACAGGGTATGGGCGACGAGCAGTACTTC
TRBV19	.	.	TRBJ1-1	CASSPTAGGSTEAFF	TGTGCCAGTAGTCCGACCGCTGGGGGGTCCACTGAAGCTTTCTTT
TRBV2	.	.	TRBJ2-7	CASTGLSDYEQYF	TGTGCCAGCACAGGACTCTCCGACTACGAGCAGTACTTC
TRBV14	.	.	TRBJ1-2	CASSQVRMGDYGYTF	TGTGCCAGCAGCCAAGTCAGGATGGGGGACTATGGCTACACCTTC
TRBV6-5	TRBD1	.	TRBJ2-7	CASSWDRVAYEQYF	TGTGCCAGCAGTTGGGACAGGGTGGCATACGAGCAGTACTTC
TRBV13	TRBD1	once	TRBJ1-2	CASSGRTGANYGYTF	TGTGCCAGCAGCGGTCGCACAGGGGCTAACTATGGCTACACCTTC